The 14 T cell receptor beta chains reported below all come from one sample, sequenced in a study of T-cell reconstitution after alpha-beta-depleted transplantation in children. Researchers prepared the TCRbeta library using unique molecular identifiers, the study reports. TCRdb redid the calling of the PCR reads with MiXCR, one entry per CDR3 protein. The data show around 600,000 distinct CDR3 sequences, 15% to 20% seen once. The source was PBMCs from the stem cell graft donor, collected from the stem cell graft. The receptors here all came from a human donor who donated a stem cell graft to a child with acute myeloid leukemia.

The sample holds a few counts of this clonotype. CDR3 residues: CASSHLDGYEQYF. The CDR3 coding sequence is TGTGCCAGCAGCCACTTGGACGGATACGAGCAGTACTTC. This chain links TRBV6-6 with TRBJ2-7; the D is unclear. Trimming removed 6 bases at V and 4 bases at J, with 13 bases between. Germline CDR1 is MNHNY and CDR2 is SVGAGI (reference sequence). The CDR3 loop spans 13 amino acids.

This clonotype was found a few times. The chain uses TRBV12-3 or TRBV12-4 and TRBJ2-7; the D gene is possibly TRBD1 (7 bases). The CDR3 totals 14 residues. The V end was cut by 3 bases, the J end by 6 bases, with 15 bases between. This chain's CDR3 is CASSFRQGGSEQYF. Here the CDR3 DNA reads TGTGCCAGCAGTTTCCGGCAGGGGGGTTCCGAGCAGTACTTC.

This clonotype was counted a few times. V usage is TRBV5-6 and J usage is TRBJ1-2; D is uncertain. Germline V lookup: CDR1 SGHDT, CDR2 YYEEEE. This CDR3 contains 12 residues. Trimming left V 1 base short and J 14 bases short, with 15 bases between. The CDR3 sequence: CASSLIRTFGTF. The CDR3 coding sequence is TGTGCCAGCAGCTTGATCAGGACCTTCGGTACCTTC.

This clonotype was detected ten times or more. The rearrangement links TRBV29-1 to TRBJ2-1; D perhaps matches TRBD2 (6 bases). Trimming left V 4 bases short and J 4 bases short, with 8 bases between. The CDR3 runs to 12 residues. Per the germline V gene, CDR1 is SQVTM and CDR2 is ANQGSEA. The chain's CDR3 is CSVVGGYNEQFF. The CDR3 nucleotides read TGCAGCGTTGTGGGAGGATACAATGAGCAGTTCTTC.

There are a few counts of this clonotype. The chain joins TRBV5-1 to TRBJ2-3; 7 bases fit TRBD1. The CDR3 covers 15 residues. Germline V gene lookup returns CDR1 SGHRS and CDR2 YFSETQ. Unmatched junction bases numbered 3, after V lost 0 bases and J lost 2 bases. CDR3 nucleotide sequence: TGCGCCAGCAGCTTGGGGGACAGCCCCACAGATACGCAGTATTTT. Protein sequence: CASSLGDSPTDTQYF. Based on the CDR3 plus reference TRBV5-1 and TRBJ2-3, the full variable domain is KAGVTQTPRYLIKTRGQQVTLSCSPISGHRSVSWYQQTPGQGLQFLFEYFSETQRNKGNFPGRFSGRQFSNSRSEMNVSTLELGDSALYLCASSLGDSPTDTQYFGPGTRLTVL.

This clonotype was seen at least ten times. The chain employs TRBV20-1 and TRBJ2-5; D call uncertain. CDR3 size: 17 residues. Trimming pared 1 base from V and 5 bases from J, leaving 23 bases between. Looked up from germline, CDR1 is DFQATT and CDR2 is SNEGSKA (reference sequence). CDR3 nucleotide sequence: TGCAGTGCTAGAGTGACTTTTTTGACCTCTTTGAGGGAGACCCAGTACTTC. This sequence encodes CSARVTFLTSLRETQYF.

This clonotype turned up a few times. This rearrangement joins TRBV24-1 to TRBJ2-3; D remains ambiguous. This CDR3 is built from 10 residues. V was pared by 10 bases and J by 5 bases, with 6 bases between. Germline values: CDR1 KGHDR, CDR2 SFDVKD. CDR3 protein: CATEGDTQYF. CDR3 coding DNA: TGTGCCACTGAAGGAGATACGCAGTATTTT.

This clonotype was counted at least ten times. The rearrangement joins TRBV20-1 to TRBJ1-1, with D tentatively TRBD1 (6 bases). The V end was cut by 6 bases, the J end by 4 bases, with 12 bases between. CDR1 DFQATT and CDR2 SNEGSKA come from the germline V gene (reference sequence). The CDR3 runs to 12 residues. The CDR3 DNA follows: TGCAGTGCAGACTACAGGGCCACTGAAGCTTTCTTT. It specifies CSADYRATEAFF.

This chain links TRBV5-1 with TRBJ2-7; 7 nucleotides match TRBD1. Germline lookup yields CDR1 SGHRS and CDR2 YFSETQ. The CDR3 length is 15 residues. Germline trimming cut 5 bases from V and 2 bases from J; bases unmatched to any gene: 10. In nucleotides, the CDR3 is TGCGCCAGCAGTAAAGGACAGGCAGTAACCTACGAGCAGTACTTC. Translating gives CASSKGQAVTYEQYF.

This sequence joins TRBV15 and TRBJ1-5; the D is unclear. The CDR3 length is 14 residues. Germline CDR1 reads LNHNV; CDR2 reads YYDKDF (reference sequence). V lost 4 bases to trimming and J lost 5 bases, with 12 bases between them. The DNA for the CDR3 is TGTGCCACCAGCACCGAGGGTGACGATCAGCCCCAGCATTTT. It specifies CATSTEGDDQPQHF.

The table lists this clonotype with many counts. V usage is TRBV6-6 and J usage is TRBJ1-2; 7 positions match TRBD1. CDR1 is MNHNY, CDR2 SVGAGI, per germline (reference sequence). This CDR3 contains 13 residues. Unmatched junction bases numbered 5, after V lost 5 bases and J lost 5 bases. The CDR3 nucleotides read TGTGCCAGCAGTCAGGGACAGATTTATGGCTACACCTTC. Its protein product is CASSQGQIYGYTF.

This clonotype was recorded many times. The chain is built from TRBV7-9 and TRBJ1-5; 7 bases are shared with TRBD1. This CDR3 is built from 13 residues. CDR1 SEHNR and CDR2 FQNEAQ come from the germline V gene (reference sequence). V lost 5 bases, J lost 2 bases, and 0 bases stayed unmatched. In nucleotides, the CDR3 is TGTGCCAGCAGCGGGACAGGCAATCAGCCCCAGCATTTT. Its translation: CASSGTGNQPQHF. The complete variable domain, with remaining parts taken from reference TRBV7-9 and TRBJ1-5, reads DTGVSQNPRHKITKRGQNVTFRCDPISEHNRLYWYRQTLGQGPEFLTYFQNEAQLEKSRLLSDRFSAERPKGSFSTLEIQRTEQGDSAMYLCASSGTGNQPQHFGDGTRLSIL.

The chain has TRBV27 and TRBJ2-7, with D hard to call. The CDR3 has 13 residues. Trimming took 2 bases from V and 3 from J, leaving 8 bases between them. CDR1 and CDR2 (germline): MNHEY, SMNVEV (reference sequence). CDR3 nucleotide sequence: TGTGCCAGCAGTTTAGGAGTTAACTACGAGCAGTACTTC. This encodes CASSLGVNYEQYF.

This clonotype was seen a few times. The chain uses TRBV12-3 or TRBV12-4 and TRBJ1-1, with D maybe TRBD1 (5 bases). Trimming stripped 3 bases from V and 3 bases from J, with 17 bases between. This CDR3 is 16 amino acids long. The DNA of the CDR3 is TGTGCCAGCAGTTTGGGCCTCGGGGGGTGGGACACTGAAGCTTTCTTT. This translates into CASSLGLGGWDTEAFF.